The 2 T cell receptor beta chains reported below all come from one sample, sequenced in a study of response to subunit inactivated influenza vaccine. TCRdb redid the calling of the RT-PCR reads with MiXCR, one entry per CDR3 protein. The data contain some 500,000 distinct CDR3 sequences, about 15% of them singletons. Material: CD4+ T cells sorted from PBMCs, obtained about 24 months after vaccination. These receptors originate from a man aged 45-69 years who received an inactivated influenza vaccine.

This clonotype was seen repeatedly, ten times or more. The chain employs TRBV18 and TRBJ1-4, with 9 bases lining up with TRBD1. The trim removed 4 bases at V and 5 bases at J, leaving 11 bases unmatched. CDR1 and CDR2 from the germline V gene are KGHSH and LQKENI. The CDR3 is 17 residues long. The CDR3 region is CASSLASPGTGNEKLFF. DNA for the CDR3: TGTGCCAGCTCACTGGCCTCCCCCGGGACAGGGAATGAAAAACTGTTTTTT.

This clonotype was seen many times. The chain employs TRBV20-1 and TRBJ2-4; no clear D gene. The germline V and J ends were trimmed by 1 base and 7 bases, with 14 bases remaining between them. CDR1 is DFQATT and CDR2 is SNEGSKA in the germline V gene (reference sequence). The CDR3 totals 14 residues. The CDR3 sequence: CSARVSGIVNIQYF. CDR3 DNA sequence: TGCAGTGCTAGAGTCTCGGGTATAGTGAACATTCAGTACTTC.